Below are 21 T cell receptor beta chains sequenced from a single sample in a study of blood T cells in healthy people across ages. Alongside a J-beta primer mix, a sample-barcoded 5' primer served in a second PCR lasting 7 to 11 cycles. TCRdb processed the 5' RACE reads anew with MiXCR; each CDR3 protein has one entry. In the table there are 700,000 or so distinct CDR3 sequences, 20% to 25% of which are singletons. Sequences were obtained from blood. Receptors originate from a man aged 70 or older in good health.

This clonotype turned up a few times. This chain connects TRBV4-3 to TRBJ1-2, with 8 bases identical to TRBD1. CDR3 size: 14 residues. The germline CDR1 and CDR2 sequences are LGHNA and YSLEER. V gave up 0 bases and J gave up 8 bases; unmatched junction bases: 5. CDR3: CASSQDSRGQGYTF. The CDR3 DNA sequence: TGCGCCAGCAGCCAAGACTCCAGGGGGCAGGGCTACACCTTC.

The J gene is TRBJ2-5, the V gene TRBV2; the D gene is possibly TRBD2 (6 bases). The DNA end is more similar to TRBJ2-7, so the J call may be wrong. Germline V gene sequence: CDR1 SNHLY, CDR2 FYNNEI. CDR3 length equals 12 residues. The CDR3 spells CASIWREYEQYF. The CDR3 DNA follows: TGTGCCAGCATCTGGAGGGAATACGAGCAGTACTTC.

This rearrangement joins TRBV3-1 to TRBJ1-1, with unresolved D. The length of the CDR3 is 12 residues. Trimming took off 0 bases at V and 7 bases at J, with 6 bases between the two ends. Germline-derived CDR1 and CDR2 are LGHDT and YNNKEL (reference sequence). The CDR3 spells CASSQDRVEAFF. In DNA, the CDR3 is TGTGCCAGCAGCCAAGACCGTGTTGAAGCTTTCTTT. The full variable domain, with the rest looked up from reference TRBV3-1 and TRBJ1-1, is DTAVSQTPKYLVTQMGNDKSIKCEQNLGHDTMYWYKQDSKKFLKIMFSYNNKELIINETVPNRFSPKSPDKAHLNLHINSLELGDSAVYFCASSQDRVEAFFGQGTRLTVV.

This clonotype was detected a few times. The V and J genes are TRBV5-1 and TRBJ1-1; no reliable D call. The V end was cut by 0 bases, the J end by 1 base, with 10 bases between. This CDR3 contains 15 residues. Germline CDR1 is SGHRS and CDR2 is YFSETQ. The CDR3 region is CASSLGATRNTEAFF. The CDR3 DNA sequence: TGCGCCAGCAGCTTGGGAGCGACCAGGAACACTGAAGCTTTCTTT.

V usage is TRBV10-3 and J usage is TRBJ1-1; possibly TRBD1 for D (5 bases). CDR1 and CDR2 (germline): ENHRY, SYGVKD. This CDR3 has 16 residues. V gave up 4 bases and J gave up 0 bases, with 15 bases separating them. The CDR3 here is CAISGNLGDLNTEAFF. The CDR3 nucleotides read TGTGCCATCAGTGGGAACCTCGGGGACCTGAACACTGAAGCTTTCTTT.

J is TRBJ2-1 and V is TRBV12-3 or TRBV12-4; 7 bases map to TRBD1. J was trimmed by 3 bases and V by 8 bases; bases with no gene match: 4. This CDR3 region has 13 residues. CDR3 bases: TGTGCCAGCGACAGGGCTAACTACAATGAGCAGTTCTTC. The encoded protein is CASDRANYNEQFF.

This chain joins TRBV24-1 and TRBJ2-3; no definite D call. Trimming pared 1 base from V and 6 bases from J, leaving 7 bases between. The CDR3 spans 13 residues. Germline-derived CDR1 and CDR2 are KGHDR and SFDVKD. CDR3 amino acids: CATSDFNADTQYF. The DNA of the CDR3 is TGTGCCACCAGTGATTTTAACGCGGATACGCAGTATTTT.

This clonotype has more than one count but fewer than ten. This chain uses TRBV6-5 with TRBJ2-1; 10 bases fit TRBD2. J lost 4 bases, V lost 4 bases, and 7 bases had no gene match. Germline CDR1 MNHEY, CDR2 SVGAGI. The CDR3 runs to 16 residues. The CDR3 region is CASSSSGGAIYNEQFF. The CDR3 region has the DNA TGTGCCAGCAGTTCCAGCGGGGGGGCAATTTACAATGAGCAGTTCTTC.

This clonotype was seen more than once but under ten times. The chain links TRBV20-1 to TRBJ1-2; D is unresolved. The CDR3 has 13 amino acids. Looked up from germline, CDR1 is DFQATT and CDR2 is SNEGSKA (reference sequence). The ends were cut back, 5 bases at V and 3 bases at J, with 13 bases in the middle. This chain's CDR3 is CSAPMREDYGYTF. The DNA of the CDR3 is TGCAGTGCTCCCATGAGGGAGGACTATGGCTACACCTTC.

The V gene is TRBV13, the J gene TRBJ2-4; a weak D match, TRBD2 (5 bases). Germline CDR1 PRHDT, CDR2 FYEKMQ (reference sequence). The CDR3 covers 14 residues. V gave up 8 bases and J gave up 3 bases, with 14 bases separating them. The CDR3 nucleotides read TGTGCCAGCGAGGACGGAGGAAGCAAAAACATTCAGTACTTC. Translating gives CASEDGGSKNIQYF.

This chain joins TRBV20-1 and TRBJ2-5; 7 bases are a match to TRBD2. Trimming at V came to 0 bases and at J to 5 bases, leaving 12 bases not matched to a gene. Looked up from germline, CDR1 is DFQATT and CDR2 is SNEGSKA (reference sequence). This CDR3 spans 16 amino acids. The CDR3 DNA reads TGCAGTGCTAGAGATCGGCTAGCGGAGGCGGGTGAGACCCAGTACTTC. It is translated as CSARDRLAEAGETQYF.

The chain has TRBV3-1 and TRBJ2-3; D is unclear. V lost 0 bases, J lost 7 bases, and 8 bases lay in between. Germline V gives CDR1 LGHDT, CDR2 YNNKEL (reference sequence). This CDR3 region has 13 residues. The CDR3 bases are TGTGCCAGCAGCCAAGATCGGTACAATACGCAGTATTTT. It yields the protein CASSQDRYNTQYF.

The chain is built from TRBV10-3 and TRBJ1-2, with TRBD1 matching over 11 bases. The germline gives CDR1 ENHRY, CDR2 SYGVKD. CDR3 length: 14 residues. V shed 8 bases, J shed 5 bases, and the junction held 7 bases outside the gene matches. In nucleotides, the CDR3 is TGTGCCATCTACCGCGGACAGGGGGCGTATGGCTACACCTTC. It encodes CAIYRGQGAYGYTF.

This clonotype came up a few times. CDR3 amino acids: CASSVPGTPTYNEQFF. CDR3 nucleotides: TGTGCCAGCAGCGTCCCCGGGACTCCTACCTACAATGAGCAGTTCTTC. The chain employs TRBV7-9 and TRBJ2-1; D may be TRBD2 (6 bases). In germline, CDR1 is SEHNR, CDR2 FQNEAQ (reference sequence). The CDR3 has 16 amino acids. Deletions cut 5 bases from V and 2 bases from J, with 16 bases between.

This rearrangement joins TRBV3-1 to TRBJ1-1, with D possibly being TRBD1 (6 bases). V lost 4 bases and J lost 11, with 20 bases in between. Germline assignment: CDR1 LGHDT and CDR2 YNNKEL (reference sequence). This CDR3 comprises 14 residues. CDR3 amino acids: CASSLKIRGSRAFF. CDR3 nucleotide sequence: TGTGCCAGCAGCCTTAAGATAAGGGGGTCCCGGGCTTTCTTT.

This sequence joins TRBV5-1 and TRBJ2-3; D unclear. Between the trimmed V and J ends, which lost 6 bases and 4 bases, there was a span of 9 bases. CDR1 is SGHRS, CDR2 YFSETQ, per germline. This CDR3 has 12 amino acids. CDR3 nucleotide sequence: TGCGCCAGCAACTTACAGTCAGATACGCAGTATTTT. Residues: CASNLQSDTQYF.

This clonotype was counted between two and nine times. The chain joins TRBV18 to TRBJ2-7; 12 bases are shared with TRBD2. V lost 5 bases to trimming and J lost 3 bases; unmatched junction nucleotides: 2. CDR1 and CDR2 from the germline V gene are KGHSH and LQKENI. The CDR3 contains 14 residues. The CDR3 here is CASSTTSGSYEQYF. The DNA for the CDR3 is TGTGCCAGCTCAACGACTAGCGGGAGCTACGAGCAGTACTTC.

A few counts support this clonotype. The V call is TRBV27, the J call TRBJ2-7; D unresolved. V lost 3 bases and J lost 2, with 17 bases in between. CDR3 size: 16 residues. Per germline, CDR1 MNHEY and CDR2 SMNVEV (reference sequence). As DNA, the CDR3 is TGTGCCAGCAGTTTCTCGGACGTAGGGCTCACCTACGAGCAGTACTTC. Its translation is CASSFSDVGLTYEQYF.

Comment on this clonotype: A clone one base away is much larger, so this may be a read error. The chain couples TRBV20-1 to TRBJ2-7; D gene uncertain. The germline gives CDR1 DFQATT, CDR2 SNEGSKA (reference sequence). The CDR3 sequence is 13 residues long. The CDR3 DNA reads as TGCAGTGCTAGAGCCGACTTCTCCTGCGAGCAGTACTTC. This encodes CSARADFSCEQYF.

The gene calls are TRBV27 and TRBJ2-7; D ambiguous. Looked up from germline, CDR1 is MNHEY and CDR2 is SMNVEV (reference sequence). The CDR3 covers 15 residues. Trimming left V 5 bases short and J 0 bases short, with 14 bases between. The CDR3 DNA sequence: TGTGCCAGCAGTCCCATCGAGTCGGGCTCCTACGAGCAGTACTTC. Its translation: CASSPIESGSYEQYF.

The table lists this clonotype with many counts. The CDR3 here is CASGPGRDRVGNEQFF. For the CDR3, the DNA is TGCGCCAGCGGACCGGGTAGGGACAGGGTGGGCAATGAGCAGTTCTTC. The genes are TRBV5-1 and TRBJ2-1; 9 nucleotides line up with TRBD1. The CDR3 runs 16 residues. The trim removed 7 bases at V and 6 bases at J, leaving 14 bases unmatched. Per germline, CDR1 SGHRS and CDR2 YFSETQ.